This TCR beta chain was sequenced during a study of blood T cells in healthy people across ages. On the study more broadly: When template switching was applied, about one barcoded beta molecule was captured per two T cells. Study results and caveats: Higher diversity, along with more naive CD4+ cells, distinguished long-lived donors from aged donors. Estimated diversity across one million T cells was deemed an underestimate.

Combining a sample-barcoded 5' primer with a J-beta primer mix, a second PCR ran for about 7 to 11 cycles. Each CDR3 protein is one row after TCRdb ran MiXCR on the 5' RACE reads. The profile covers hundreds of thousands of distinct CDR3 sequences, with around a fifth appearing a single time and under 4% taken by the ten largest. About this clonotype: Its antigen is still unknown.

There were at least 5.5 micrograms of total RNA extracted from every sample. Trimming took 4 bases from V and 4 from J, leaving 10 bases between them. The length of the CDR3 is 12 residues. Germline V lookup: CDR1 GTSNPN, CDR2 SVGIG (reference sequence). The receptor was derived from a man aged 65 to 79 in good health. The chain is built from TRBV30 and TRBJ1-2; D is undetermined. Input material: blood. The CDR3 DNA sequence: TGTGCCTGGACTCGAGAAAGCTATGGCTACACCTTC. As protein: CAWTRESYGYTF.